The entry below describes one T cell receptor (beta chain). Its target is unknown. This table comes from immunoSEQ multiplex PCR, and its TCRdb copy is limited to in-frame clones, with some not included. The sample includes 550,000 to 850,000 clones, about two thirds seen only once; the top ten take under 2%. These data originate in a study of shared clonotypes between healthy human individuals. Adult Caucasians living in Nashville, Tennessee made up all of the donors. Overall study results and limits: Relative to memory subsets, naive subsets generally showed larger estimated richness. When naive CD4 clonotypes were compared across a few donors, around 4.6% were shared.

CDR1 LNHDA and CDR2 SQIVND come from the germline V gene (reference sequence). V was trimmed by 7 bases and J by 4 bases, leaving 11 bases between them. The CDR3 has 13 amino acids. The gene calls are TRBV19 and TRBJ2-1, with D uncertain. The sequenced sample was memory CD4+ T cells sorted from blood. This sample's subset: CD45RA-negative fraction. The TCR sequence derives from a woman under 40 in good health. CDR3 nucleotide sequence: TGTGCCAGTAACAGACAAGGATACAATGAGCAGTTCTTC. This translates into CASNRQGYNEQFF.